A single sample is the source of the 20 T cell receptor beta chains below, sequenced in a study of T cell clonality in common variable immunodeficiency. The data were produced by immunoSEQ multiplex PCR, yet TCRdb's version contains in-frame clones alone and is incomplete. The sample was found to contain 51,000 or so clones, and every one recurs. Specimen: peripheral blood mononuclear cells. These receptors originate from a person aged 18 to 75 in good health.

This clone has at least ten counts. The read terminates 3 residues ahead of where the CDR3 ends, so the germline J gene completes it. The gene calls are TRBV20-1 and TRBJ2-1; D might be TRBD1 (6 bases). Trimming pared 3 bases from V and 0 bases from J, leaving 12 bases between. Germline CDR1 DFQATT, CDR2 SNEGSKA (reference sequence). The CDR3 covers 15 residues. The CDR3 region is CSASPGVSSYNEQFF. CDR3 DNA, as far as it was read: TGCAGTGCTAGCCCAGGGGTGAGCTCCTACAATGAG.

CDR3 region: CASSIGLGLAGGPQTKNIQYF. Partial CDR3 DNA: TGTGCCAGTAGTATAGGCCTGGGACTAGCGGGAGGACCCCAGACCAAAAACATT. V usage is TRBV19 and J usage is TRBJ2-4, with TRBD2 identical over 15 bases. The read finishes 3 residues shy of the CDR3 end, and the germline J gene is used to complete it. The ends lost 1 base at V and 2 bases at J; junction bases unmatched: 12. The CDR3 has 21 amino acids. CDR1 and CDR2 (germline): LNHDA, SQIVND (reference sequence).

This clone was seen only a few times. With the read ending 3 residues before the CDR3 end, the germline J gene is used to fill in that end. The J gene is TRBJ1-4, the V gene TRBV2; TRBD1 is a possible D gene (5 bases). Germline lookup yields CDR1 SNHLY and CDR2 FYNNEI. Trimming left V 5 bases short and J 1 base short, with 14 bases between. This CDR3 has 16 amino acids. This chain's CDR3 is CASSKETVRTNEKLFF. The DNA read from the CDR3 is TGTGCCAGCAGTAAAGAGACAGTGCGAACTAATGAAAAA.

This clone was counted many times. The CDR3 end lies 3 residues beyond the end of the read and is filled in from the germline J gene. V gene TRBV7-3 combines with J gene TRBJ2-1, with TRBD2 identical over 7 bases. The length of the CDR3 is 16 residues. V trimming: 2 bases; J trimming: 0 bases; junction bases outside the gene matches: 4. Germline V gene lookup returns CDR1 SGHTA and CDR2 FQGTGA. The CDR3 here is CASSLLSGASYNEQFF. CDR3 DNA, as far as it was read: TGTGCCAGCAGCTTATTGAGCGGGGCCTCCTACAATGAG.

In this sample, this clone turned up many times. The missing CDR3 end, 3 residues past where the read stops, is filled in from the germline J gene. The chain has TRBV14 and TRBJ1-6; D remains ambiguous. The CDR3 is 13 amino acids. V shed 1 base and J shed 8 bases, with 6 bases lying between them. Germline assignment: CDR1 SGHDN and CDR2 FVKESK. The CDR3 loop is CASSQVSHSPLHF. CDR3 DNA, as far as it was read: TGTGCCAGCAGCCAAGTCTCCCATTCACCC.

This clone was recorded a few times. CDR3 DNA, as far as it was read: TGTGCCAGCAGACCTGGGGCCTCTCTCTATGGC. Protein product: CASRPGASLYG. The complete CDR3 reads CASRPGASLYGYTF. The chain uses TRBV7-9 and TRBJ1-2; possible D gene TRBD1, 5 bases. From the germline J gene comes the end of the CDR3, since the read stops 3 residues before it. The CDR3 has 14 residues. V lost 6 bases, J lost 4 bases, and 15 bases lay in between. CDR1 and CDR2 (germline): SEHNR, FQNEAQ (reference sequence).

This clone was observed at least ten times. Read sequence stops 3 residues before the CDR3 end, and the germline J gene provides the missing end. V is TRBV5-6 and J is TRBJ2-1, with a possible D match to TRBD1 (6 bases). The germline V gene encodes CDR1 SGHDT and CDR2 YYEEEE. The CDR3 extends over 14 amino acids. Trimming cost V 3 bases and J 6 bases, with 13 bases left between them. The CDR3 DNA, read in part, is TGTGCCAGCAGCTGGGGGCAGGAAGGCAATGAG. Amino acid sequence: CASSWGQEGNE. The complete CDR3 reads CASSWGQEGNEQFF.

This clone appeared many times. The read ends 3 residues before the CDR3 terminus; that terminus is restored from the germline J gene. V gene TRBV19 combines with J gene TRBJ2-6; no firm D call. In germline, CDR1 is LNHDA, CDR2 SQIVND (reference sequence). This CDR3 region has 16 residues. V was clipped by 1 base and J by 0 bases, with 7 bases between them. The CDR3 here is CASSIGRNSGANVLTF. The covered CDR3 bases are TGTGCCAGTAGTATAGGGCGGAACTCTGGGGCCAACGTC.

Comment on this clone: With the read ending 3 residues before the CDR3 end, the germline J gene is used to fill in that end. The gene calls are TRBV7-3 and TRBJ1-4; D perhaps matches TRBD1 (6 bases). Germline loops: CDR1 SGHTA, CDR2 FQGTGA. CDR3 length: 15 residues. Partial CDR3 DNA: TGTGCCAGCAGCCACCGGGGGGCTGGGGCCAACGTA. Translated, it gives CASSHRGAGANV. The full CDR3 reads CASSHRGAGANVLFF.

The sample holds a few counts of this clone. The CDR3 is cut off 3 residues early in the read; its end comes from the germline J gene. The V and J genes are TRBV11-2 and TRBJ1-1, with D perhaps matching TRBD1 (6 bases). This CDR3 is 13 amino acids long. The V gene lost 3 bases and the J gene lost 7 bases, with 12 bases spanning the gap. The germline CDR1 and CDR2 sequences are SGHAT and FQNNGV. CDR3 region: CASSLDRTSEAFF. Partial CDR3 DNA: TGTGCCAGCAGCTTGGACAGAACTAGTGAA.

The sample holds many counts of this clone. The read halts 3 residues ahead of the CDR3 end, with the missing end drawn from the germline J gene. This chain links TRBV14 with TRBJ1-1; a possible D gene is TRBD1 (5 bases). CDR1 and CDR2 (germline): SGHDN, FVKESK. V was shortened by 6 bases and J by 1 base, with 12 bases between the two germline ends. The CDR3 length is 14 residues. The DNA read from the CDR3 is TGTGCCAGCAGAAAGGGGCTCCAGAACACTGAA. Encoded protein: CASRKGLQNTE. The entire CDR3 protein reads CASRKGLQNTEAFF.

At least ten counts were recorded for this clone. The read ends 3 residues shy of where the CDR3 ends; the end is completed using the germline J gene. The chain couples TRBV29-1 to TRBJ2-7; possibly TRBD1 for D (5 bases). The CDR3 length is 13 residues. Trimming pared 6 bases from V and 2 bases from J, leaving 14 bases between. Germline V CDR1 and CDR2: SQVTM, ANQGSEA. The CDR3 reads CSVRVKDTYEQYF. The sequenced CDR3 bases are TGCAGCGTCCGAGTCAAGGACACCTACGAG.

This clone was observed at least ten times. The read ends 3 residues shy of where the CDR3 ends; the end is completed using the germline J gene. The chain uses TRBV30 and TRBJ1-5; 9 positions agree with TRBD1. The ends lost 8 bases at V and 5 bases at J; junction bases unmatched: 7. Germline V gives CDR1 GTSNPN, CDR2 SVGIG (reference sequence). The CDR3 covers 13 residues. CDR3 bases read: TGTGCCAGTGCGACAGGGGGAGATCAGCCC. Translated: CASATGGDQP. The entire CDR3 sequence reads CASATGGDQPQHF.

This clone was seen at least ten times. The sequenced fragment ends 3 residues before the CDR3 boundary, so the rest is inferred from the germline J gene. This chain links TRBV7-9 with TRBJ2-1; D is uncertain. Germline V gene sequence: CDR1 SEHNR, CDR2 FQNEAQ (reference sequence). V was trimmed by 2 bases and J by 5 bases, leaving 7 bases between them. The CDR3 contains 13 residues. CDR3 amino acids: CASSLQVDNEQFF. The CDR3 bases that were read are TGTGCCAGCAGCTTACAGGTGGACAATGAG.

With respect to this clone: From the germline J gene comes the end of the CDR3, since the read stops 3 residues before it. The J gene is TRBJ1-2, the V gene TRBV11-2; TRBD1 matches 9 bases. V shed 4 bases, J shed 4 bases, and the junction held 4 bases outside the gene matches. Germline values: CDR1 SGHAT, CDR2 FQNNGV. CDR3 length: 14 amino acids. The covered CDR3 bases are TGTGCCAGCAGCTCCACAGGGGGCGGCTATGGC. Its translation is CASSSTGGGYG. The CDR3, in full, reads CASSSTGGGYGYTF. Full variable domain (outside the CDR3, taken from reference TRBV11-2 and TRBJ1-2): EAGVAQSPRYKIIEKRQSVAFWCNPISGHATLYWYQQILGQGPKLLIQFQNNGVVDDSQLPKDRFSAERLKGVDSTLKIQPAKLEDSAVYLCASSSTGGGYGYTFGSGTRLTVV.

This clone has a count of ten or more. With the read ending 3 residues before the CDR3 end, the germline J gene is used to fill in that end. The chain uses TRBV20-1 and TRBJ2-7; TRBD2 agrees at 15 bases. CDR3 length: 18 residues. V lost 0 bases and J lost 2; bases outside the gene matches: 8. The germline V gene has CDR1 DFQATT and CDR2 SNEGSKA (reference sequence). The CDR3 loop is CSARDFGGLAGGTYEQYF. The sequenced part of the CDR3 DNA is TGCAGTGCTAGAGATTTTGGGGGACTAGCGGGAGGTACCTACGAG.

This clone was observed at least ten times. The missing CDR3 end, 3 residues past where the read stops, is filled in from the germline J gene. The chain employs TRBV7-3 and TRBJ1-5; D is possibly TRBD1 (6 bases). CDR1 SGHTA and CDR2 FQGTGA come from the germline V gene. V shed 2 bases and J shed 6 bases, with 8 bases lying between them. CDR3 length: 13 residues. The sequenced part of the CDR3 DNA is TGTGCCAGCAGCTTACAACAGGGTCAGCCC. Protein sequence: CASSLQQGQP. The whole CDR3 reads CASSLQQGQPQHF.

This clone was recorded many times. The missing CDR3 end, 3 residues past where the read stops, is filled in from the germline J gene. V gene TRBV7-2 combines with J gene TRBJ1-2; TRBD1 agrees at 10 bases. Losses at the gene ends were 5 bases for V and 4 bases for J; bases not matched to a gene: 7. The CDR3 is made up of 15 amino acids. CDR1 is SGHTA and CDR2 is FQGNSA in the germline V gene. The CDR3 spells CASSPRQGASYGYTF. The DNA read from the CDR3 is TGTGCCAGCAGCCCCCGACAGGGGGCGAGCTATGGC.

Concerning this clone itself: The sequence runs out 3 residues before the end of the CDR3; the remainder is reconstructed from the germline J gene. V is TRBV18 and J is TRBJ1-1, with 10 bases aligning to TRBD1. V was clipped by 5 bases and J by 4 bases; unmatched bases: 4. CDR3 size: 14 residues. CDR1 is KGHSH and CDR2 is LQKENI in the germline V gene. CDR3 sequence: CASSTGQGPTEAFF. The part of the CDR3 DNA that was read is TGTGCCAGCTCAACGGGACAGGGGCCCACTGAA.

This clone was observed at least ten times. The read is 3 residues too short to cover the CDR3 end, so that end is filled in from the germline J gene. The V and J genes are TRBV10-3 and TRBJ2-2; 8 bases fit TRBD2. Per germline, CDR1 ENHRY and CDR2 SYGVKD. V was clipped by 6 bases and J by 4 bases; unmatched bases: 7. This CDR3 contains 15 residues. CDR3 DNA (partial): TGTGCCATCAGGGGGGGACTAGGTAGCACCGGGGAG. Its protein is CAIRGGLGSTGE. The CDR3, in full, reads CAIRGGLGSTGELFF.